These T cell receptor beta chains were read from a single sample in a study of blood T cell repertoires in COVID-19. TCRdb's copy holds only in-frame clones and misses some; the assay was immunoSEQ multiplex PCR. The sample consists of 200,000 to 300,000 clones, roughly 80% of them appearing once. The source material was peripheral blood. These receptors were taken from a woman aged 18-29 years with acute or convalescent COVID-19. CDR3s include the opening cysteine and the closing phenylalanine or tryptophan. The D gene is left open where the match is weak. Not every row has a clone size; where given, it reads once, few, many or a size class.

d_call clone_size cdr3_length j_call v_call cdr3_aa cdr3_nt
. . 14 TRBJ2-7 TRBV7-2 CASSLAWSAYEQYF TGTGCCAGCAGCTTAGCCTGGTCAGCCTACGAGCAGTACTTC
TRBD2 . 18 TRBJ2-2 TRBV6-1 CASSGPFSGRARTGELFF TGTGCCAGCAGTGGACCCTTCAGCGGGAGGGCCAGAACCGGGGAGCTGTTTTTT
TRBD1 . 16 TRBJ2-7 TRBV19 CASRRIGTGNLGEQYF TGTGCCAGTAGGCGAATCGGGACAGGTAATTTGGGGGAGCAGTACTTC
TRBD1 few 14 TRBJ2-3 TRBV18 CASSPGTATDTQYF TGTGCCAGCTCACCGGGGACAGCTACAGATACGCAGTATTTT
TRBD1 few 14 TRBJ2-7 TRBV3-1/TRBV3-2 CASSHGTGAYEQYF TGTGCCAGCAGCCACGGGACAGGGGCGTACGAGCAGTACTTC
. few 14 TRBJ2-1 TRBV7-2 CASSFGQSYNEQFF TGTGCCAGCAGCTTTGGACAGTCCTACAATGAGCAGTTCTTC
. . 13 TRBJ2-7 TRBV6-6 CATRSVTSYEQYF TGTGCCACCCGAAGTGTGACTTCCTACGAGCAGTACTTC
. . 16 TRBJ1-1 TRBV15 CATSRDQGSMNTEAFF TGTGCCACCAGCAGAGATCAGGGCAGCATGAACACTGAAGCTTTCTTT
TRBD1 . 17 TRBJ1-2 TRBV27 CASSLTAAVAGGGGYTF TGTGCCAGCAGTTTAACTGCCGCGGTGGCAGGGGGTGGCGGCTACACCTTC
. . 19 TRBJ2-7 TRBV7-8 CASSFSQTPLATHSYEQYF TGTGCCAGCAGCTTCAGCCAAACGCCTTTAGCGACCCACTCCTACGAGCAGTACTTC
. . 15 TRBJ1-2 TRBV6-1 CASSEATDRLYGYTF TGTGCCAGCAGTGAAGCTACTGACAGACTCTATGGCTACACCTTC
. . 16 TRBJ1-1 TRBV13 CASSQTTTGLRTEAFF TGTGCCAGCAGCCAGACGACTACAGGGCTAAGGACTGAAGCTTTCTTT
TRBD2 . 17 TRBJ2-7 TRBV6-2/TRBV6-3 CASSYGGPTSGVYEQYF TGTGCCAGCAGTTACGGGGGCCCGACTAGCGGGGTATACGAGCAGTACTTC
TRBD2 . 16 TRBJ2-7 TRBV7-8 CASSLVVAGGSYEQYF TGTGCCAGCAGCTTAGTGGTAGCGGGAGGTTCCTACGAGCAGTACTTC